These 23 T cell receptor beta chains were sequenced from one sample in a study of T cell responses to AZD1222 COVID-19 vaccine. Clones were read by immunoSEQ multiplex PCR, and TCRdb kept only the in-frame ones, dropping some. The sample lists about 110,000 clones, about 87% occurring once. Here the sequenced sample was peripheral blood, taken on day 0 of AZD1222 vaccination. All receptors come from an adult in good health.

The chain recombines TRBV28 with TRBJ1-3; D may be TRBD1 (6 bases). This CDR3 contains 15 residues. Trimming shortened V by 4 bases and J by 0 bases, and 10 bases separated the two germline ends. Germline CDR1 is MDHEN and CDR2 is SYDVKM. CDR3 sequence reads: CASSWGPGSGNTIYF. The CDR3 nucleotides read TGTGCCAGCAGTTGGGGGCCCGGCTCTGGAAACACCATATATTTT.

This clone was seen a single time. The DNA of the CDR3 is TGTGCCAGCAGCCCCAATGGGCCCCAGGACAGGTTGAACACTGAAGCTTTCTTT. It is translated as CASSPNGPQDRLNTEAFF. The J gene is TRBJ1-1, the V gene TRBV11-2; 7 bases match TRBD1. The CDR3 spans 18 residues. CDR1 and CDR2 (germline): SGHAT, FQNNGV. With 5 bases clipped from V and 0 bases from J, the junction kept 15 bases outside the gene matches.

The chain carries TRBV5-8 and TRBJ1-2; 8 nucleotides agree with TRBD1. This CDR3 is built from 17 residues. CDR1 SGHTS and CDR2 YDEGEE come from the germline V gene. J gave up 4 bases and V 3 bases, and 14 bases lay outside the gene matches. The CDR3 reads CASSSWVRDRTTYGYTF. The CDR3 DNA is TGTGCCAGCAGCTCCTGGGTCCGGGACAGGACGACCTATGGCTACACCTTC.

V is TRBV11-2 and J is TRBJ2-3; D is undetermined. From germline, CDR1 is SGHAT and CDR2 FQNNGV. V was cut by 3 bases and J by 6 bases, with 10 bases left in between. This CDR3 is 13 amino acids long. This chain's CDR3 is CASSFPAADTQYF. CDR3 nucleotides: TGTGCCAGCAGCTTTCCCGCAGCGGATACGCAGTATTTT. Based on the CDR3 plus reference TRBV11-2 and TRBJ2-3, the full variable domain is EAGVAQSPRYKIIEKRQSVAFWCNPISGHATLYWYQQILGQGPKLLIQFQNNGVVDDSQLPKDRFSAERLKGVDSTLKIQPAKLEDSAVYLCASSFPAADTQYFGPGTRLTVL.

The chain carries TRBV28 and TRBJ1-2; a weak D match, TRBD1 (5 bases). Trimming removed 11 bases from V and 0 bases from J, with 13 bases in between. Germline CDR1 is MDHEN and CDR2 is SYDVKM. The CDR3 extends over 13 amino acids. CDR3 DNA sequence: TGTGCCGAGCGCGGGGGGGCTAACTATGGCTACACCTTC. This translates into CAERGGANYGYTF.

This clone was picked up a small number of times. The V and J genes are TRBV11-2 and TRBJ2-7; 13 nucleotides match TRBD2. With V trimmed by 5 bases and J by 1 base, 8 bases remained unmatched. Germline loops: CDR1 SGHAT, CDR2 FQNNGV. This CDR3 contains 17 residues. The CDR3 DNA reads as TGTGCCAGCAGCCCCTCCCGGACTAGCGGGGGATCCTACGAGCAGTACTTC. Translating gives CASSPSRTSGGSYEQYF.

The V and J genes are TRBV30 and TRBJ1-1; D may be TRBD1 (5 bases). The CDR3 is 13 residues long. Between the trimmed V and J ends, which lost 2 bases and 5 bases, there was a span of 12 bases. The germline V gene has CDR1 GTSNPN and CDR2 SVGIG (reference sequence). CDR3 loop: CAWSPPQGTEAFF. CDR3 coding DNA: TGTGCCTGGAGTCCCCCGCAGGGAACTGAAGCTTTCTTT.

The genes are TRBV6-6 and TRBJ1-5, with 10 bases lining up with TRBD1. Germline assignment: CDR1 MNHNY and CDR2 SVGAGI (reference sequence). V shed 8 bases and J 3 bases; nucleotides not matched to a gene: 7. The CDR3 totals 15 residues. The DNA for the CDR3 is TGTGCCAGCTGGTCGGGACAGGGGACCAATCAGCCCCAGCATTTT. This gives the protein CASWSGQGTNQPQHF.

The V gene is TRBV11-2, the J gene TRBJ1-2; no definite D call. The V gene lost 5 bases and the J gene lost 0 bases, with 13 bases spanning the gap. The germline CDR1 and CDR2 sequences are SGHAT and FQNNGV. CDR3 length: 15 residues. The DNA for the CDR3 is TGTGCCAGCAGCGGTACAGCCGGAGCTAACTATGGCTACACCTTC. Translated: CASSGTAGANYGYTF. Full variable domain (remainder filled in from reference TRBV11-2 and TRBJ1-2): EAGVAQSPRYKIIEKRQSVAFWCNPISGHATLYWYQQILGQGPKLLIQFQNNGVVDDSQLPKDRFSAERLKGVDSTLKIQPAKLEDSAVYLCASSGTAGANYGYTFGSGTRLTVV.

In this sample, this clone turned up a few times. CDR3 protein: CASRSGGWTEAFF. The CDR3 DNA is TGTGCCAGCAGGTCGGGGGGTTGGACTGAAGCTTTCTTT. This chain links TRBV7-9 with TRBJ1-1, with D tentatively TRBD1 (5 bases). V gave up 6 bases and J gave up 5 bases, with 13 bases separating them. Germline V gene sequence: CDR1 SEHNR, CDR2 FQNEAQ (reference sequence). CDR3 length equals 13 residues.

V is TRBV15 and J is TRBJ2-3; D unclear. V lost 0 bases and J lost 3, with 7 bases in between. The CDR3 length is 14 residues. Germline V gene data show CDR1 as LNHNV and CDR2 as YYDKDF (reference sequence). CDR3 in amino acids: CATSRDFGTDTQYF. The CDR3 DNA sequence: TGTGCCACCAGCAGAGATTTTGGGACAGATACGCAGTATTTT.

The CDR3: CASSRPGVDTQYF. The DNA of the CDR3 is TGTGCCAGCAGCCGTCCTGGGGTAGATACGCAGTATTTT. V and J are TRBV7-8 and TRBJ2-3; no definite D call. V was pared by 5 bases and J by 5 bases, with 11 bases between. The CDR3 contains 13 residues. Looked up from germline, CDR1 is SGHVS and CDR2 is FQNEAQ.

This chain joins TRBV14 and TRBJ1-2; D uncertain. V shed 2 bases and J shed 7 bases, with 8 bases lying between them. Germline V CDR1 and CDR2: SGHDN, FVKESK. This CDR3 is 12 amino acids long. CDR3 DNA sequence: TGTGCCAGCAGCCAAACATGGGGTGGCTACACCTTC. This sequence encodes CASSQTWGGYTF.

In this sample, this clone turned up a few times. The gene calls are TRBV10-1 and TRBJ2-7; TRBD2 matches at 8 bases. With 6 bases clipped from V and 6 bases from J, the junction kept 13 bases outside the gene matches. CDR1 and CDR2 from the germline V gene are WNHNN and SYGVQD (reference sequence). This CDR3 has 15 amino acids. The DNA of the CDR3 is TGCGCCAGCAGCCTGCCGACTAGCGAGGGGGTCGAGCAGTACTTC. Translation: CASSLPTSEGVEQYF.

V gene TRBV10-2 combines with J gene TRBJ1-2, with D tentatively TRBD1 (6 bases). V shed 1 base and J shed 5 bases, with 11 bases lying between them. Germline V gene sequence: CDR1 WSHSY, CDR2 SAAADI. The CDR3 contains 14 residues. CDR3 residues: CASSEWVQGYGYTF. The CDR3, as DNA: TGCGCCAGCAGTGAGTGGGTACAGGGTTATGGCTACACCTTC.

The rearrangement uses TRBV27 and TRBJ1-5; 9 nucleotides align to TRBD1. The germline V gene encodes CDR1 MNHEY and CDR2 SMNVEV (reference sequence). After removal of 6 bases from V and 4 bases from J, the junction contained 7 bases not matched to a gene. This CDR3 has 15 amino acids. The CDR3 coding sequence is TGTGCCAGCAGCGGGGGACAGGGAAGGAATCAGCCCCAGCATTTT. Its protein product is CASSGGQGRNQPQHF.

The rearrangement uses TRBV12-5 and TRBJ2-7; 7 bases match TRBD2. The V gene end was trimmed by 6 bases and the J gene end by 0 bases; junction bases not matched to a gene: 8. Looked up from germline, CDR1 is LGHNT and CDR2 is FRNRAP. This CDR3 has 15 amino acids. The CDR3 loop reads CASGHGEGSSYEQYF. CDR3 bases: TGTGCTAGTGGGCACGGGGAGGGGAGCTCCTACGAGCAGTACTTC.

The genes are TRBV3-1 (or the pseudogene TRBV3-2) and TRBJ2-3; D is possibly TRBD1 (6 bases). There are 17 residues in the CDR3. Germline V lookup: CDR1 LGHDT, CDR2 YNNKEL (reference sequence). The V end was cut by 4 bases, the J end by 1 base, with 18 bases between. The CDR3 region is CASSPNWAQGRTDTQYF. Written as DNA, the CDR3 is TGTGCCAGCAGCCCTAACTGGGCACAGGGCCGCACAGATACGCAGTATTTT.

The chain couples TRBV9 to TRBJ2-7, with TRBD1 matching 7 bases. Looked up from germline, CDR1 is SGDLS and CDR2 is YYNGEE. The CDR3 sequence is 18 residues long. V was clipped by 0 bases and J by 3 bases; unmatched bases: 15. This CDR3 is CASSVGSSVGQTFYEQYF. In DNA form, the CDR3 reads TGTGCCAGCAGCGTAGGTTCCTCGGTGGGACAGACCTTCTACGAGCAGTACTTC.

The chain has TRBV9 and TRBJ2-7; 13 bases match TRBD2. The germline V gene encodes CDR1 SGDLS and CDR2 YYNGEE. J lost 3 bases, V lost 3 bases, and 15 bases had no gene match. The CDR3 length is 19 residues. The DNA of the CDR3 is TGTGCCAGCAGCGATAGGACTAGCGGGGGTCCCGGATTTTACTACGAGCAGTACTTC. This encodes CASSDRTSGGPGFYYEQYF.

V is TRBV27 and J is TRBJ1-2; D possibly corresponds to TRBD1 (6 bases). The CDR3 spans 15 residues. V lost 6 bases to trimming and J lost 2 bases, with 16 bases between them. Germline CDR1 MNHEY, CDR2 SMNVEV (reference sequence). DNA of the CDR3: TGTGCCAGCAGGGAGCAGGGGAGGGACAACTATGGCTACACCTTC. Translation gives CASREQGRDNYGYTF.

The chain carries TRBV2 and TRBJ1-2; 8 bases fit TRBD1. The CDR3 totals 15 residues. The V and J ends lost 6 bases and 6 bases, in that order; junction bases with no gene match: 12. The germline V gene encodes CDR1 SNHLY and CDR2 FYNNEI. The CDR3, as DNA: TGTGCCAGCAGGCAAAACTACGCAGGGGGCCATGGCTACACCTTC. Amino acid sequence: CASRQNYAGGHGYTF.

Points on this clone: The junction and the germline gene differ at one end; a read error may be behind it. This chain connects TRBV5-6 to TRBJ1-3, with 8 bases that match TRBD1. From germline, CDR1 is SGHDT and CDR2 YYEEEE. This CDR3 spans 12 amino acids. CDR3 region: CASSLGDLDRVF. The CDR3 DNA reads as TGTGCCAGCAGCTTGGGAGATTTGGACAGGGTTTTT.